Below, 16 T cell receptor beta chains from the same sample are listed, as sequenced in a study of T cell responses to AZD1222 COVID-19 vaccine. Using immunoSEQ multiplex PCR, the repertoire was profiled, and TCRdb retains in-frame clones only, with some absent. The profile shows approximately 80,000 clones, over 75% of them singletons. The specimen comprised peripheral blood, sampled on day 0 of AZD1222 vaccination. Receptors originate from an adult in good health.

This chain links TRBV7-2 with TRBJ2-7; D not resolved. This CDR3 has 13 residues. Germline V gene data show CDR1 as SGHTA and CDR2 as FQGNSA. Between the trimmed V and J ends, which lost 2 bases and 4 bases, there was a span of 9 bases. The CDR3 DNA follows: TGTGCCAGCAGCTTAATGGCAACTTACGAGCAGTACTTC. This encodes CASSLMATYEQYF.

J is TRBJ1-1 and V is TRBV28; D gene unclear. The CDR3 is 13 amino acids. V shed 2 bases and J shed 1 base, with 5 bases lying between them. The germline gives CDR1 MDHEN, CDR2 SYDVKM. This chain's CDR3 is CASSLLTNTEAFF. The CDR3 DNA sequence: TGTGCCAGCAGTTTACTAACGAACACTGAAGCTTTCTTT.

The rearrangement links TRBV5-5 to TRBJ2-7, with 13 bases lining up with TRBD2. J was trimmed by 5 bases and V by 3 bases; bases with no gene match: 5. The length of the CDR3 is 15 residues. Germline lookup yields CDR1 SGHKS and CDR2 YYEKEE (reference sequence). The CDR3 reads CASSWTSGSFNEQYF. The CDR3 DNA follows: TGTGCCAGCAGCTGGACTAGCGGGAGTTTCAACGAGCAGTACTTC.

This sequence joins TRBV5-1 and TRBJ1-2; D perhaps matches TRBD1 (6 bases). V was clipped by 4 bases and J by 4 bases, with 17 bases between them. Germline CDR1 reads SGHRS; CDR2 reads YFSETQ. The CDR3 runs 15 residues. The CDR3 DNA reads as TGCGCCAGCAGCCGGGGGCGGGGGCGAGTCTATGGCTACACCTTC. Translated, it gives CASSRGRGRVYGYTF.

The gene calls are TRBV21-1 and TRBJ1-4. TRBV21-1 is termed a pseudogene. CDR3 size: 12 residues. The CDR3 here is CASPATNEKLFF. For the CDR3, the DNA is TGTGCCAGCCCCGCAACTAATGAAAAACTGTTTTTT.

This chain connects TRBV30 to TRBJ2-5; 7 bases are a match to TRBD1. Germline V CDR1 and CDR2: GTSNPN, SVGIG (reference sequence). The CDR3 contains 14 residues. The V gene end was trimmed by 0 bases and the J gene end by 5 bases; junction bases not matched to a gene: 6. CDR3: CAWSVRGLWETQYF. The DNA of the CDR3 is TGTGCCTGGAGTGTAAGGGGGCTCTGGGAGACCCAGTACTTC.

J is TRBJ1-1 and V is TRBV28, with D perhaps TRBD1 (5 bases). Trimming took 6 bases from V and 3 from J, leaving 17 bases between them. CDR3 length: 15 amino acids. The germline CDR1 and CDR2 sequences are MDHEN and SYDVKM. In DNA form, the CDR3 reads TGTGCCAGCAGAAAACCAGGGTCGGTCGACACTGAAGCTTTCTTT. Translated: CASRKPGSVDTEAFF. Complete variable domain (other parts from reference TRBV28 and TRBJ1-1): DVKVTQSSRYLVKRTGEKVFLECVQDMDHENMFWYRQDPGLGLRLIYFSYDVKMKEKGDIPEGYSVSREKKERFSLILESASTNQTSMYLCASRKPGSVDTEAFFGQGTRLTVV.

This clone has a single count. The J gene is TRBJ1-5, the V gene TRBV23-1; 8 nucleotides agree with TRBD1. TRBV23-1 is reported as an ORF; its role is uncertain. Trimming cost V 7 bases and J 2 bases; bases outside gene matches: 7. The CDR3 covers 15 residues. The CDR3 is CASIFTGGCNQPQHF. DNA for the CDR3: TGCGCCAGCATTTTCACAGGGGGTTGCAATCAGCCCCAGCATTTT.

The V gene is TRBV28, the J gene TRBJ2-1; D may match TRBD1 or TRBD2 (5 bases each). Trimming pared 4 bases from V and 7 bases from J, leaving 17 bases between. Looked up from germline, CDR1 is MDHEN and CDR2 is SYDVKM. This CDR3 is built from 15 residues. The CDR3, as DNA: TGTGCCAGCAGTTCATCTCCGGGACGTGGGAATGAGCAGTTCTTC. Residues: CASSSSPGRGNEQFF.

V usage is TRBV28 and J usage is TRBJ2-7; 9 positions agree with TRBD2. J gave up 12 bases and V 6 bases, and 21 bases lay outside the gene matches. Per the germline V gene, CDR1 is MDHEN and CDR2 is SYDVKM. The CDR3 consists of 16 residues. The CDR3 protein is CASSRAGASGILTAYF. CDR3 sequence (DNA): TGTGCCAGCAGCCGGGCCGGGGCTAGCGGGATCCTAACCGCGTACTTC.

The chain recombines TRBV5-1 with TRBJ1-1; a possible D gene is TRBD1 (5 bases). Germline assignment: CDR1 SGHRS and CDR2 YFSETQ. The CDR3 is 13 residues long. Trimming cost V 0 bases and J 6 bases, with 9 bases left between them. This CDR3 reads CASSLEGTAEAFF. In DNA, the CDR3 is TGCGCCAGCAGCTTGGAGGGGACGGCTGAAGCTTTCTTT.

V usage is TRBV28 and J usage is TRBJ1-4; 7 positions agree with TRBD1. J lost 2 bases, V lost 6 bases, and 12 bases had no gene match. Germline V gene data show CDR1 as MDHEN and CDR2 as SYDVKM. The CDR3 is 17 amino acids. Here the CDR3 reads CASRGLAGGATNEKLFF. DNA of the CDR3: TGTGCCAGCAGGGGGCTTGCAGGGGGAGCGACTAATGAAAAACTGTTTTTT.

This chain joins TRBV10-2 and TRBJ2-7; D gene unclear. With 6 bases removed from V and 0 bases from J, the gap between germline ends came to 9 bases. This CDR3 spans 13 amino acids. Germline V gene data show CDR1 as WSHSY and CDR2 as SAAADI. CDR3 sequence: CASRTSGSYEQYF. CDR3 sequence (DNA): TGCGCCAGCAGGACCTCGGGCTCCTACGAGCAGTACTTC.

The genes are TRBV28 and TRBJ2-3; 8 bases are shared with TRBD1. The junction had 10 bases not matched to a gene; V was cut back by 5 bases and J by 6 bases. From germline, CDR1 is MDHEN and CDR2 SYDVKM. The CDR3 consists of 15 residues. CDR3 sequence: CASSGDRGVRDTQYF. The CDR3 coding sequence is TGTGCCAGCAGTGGCGACAGGGGCGTCCGGGATACGCAGTATTTT.

V gene TRBV7-9 combines with J gene TRBJ1-5; D ambiguous. From germline, CDR1 is SEHNR and CDR2 FQNEAQ (reference sequence). The CDR3 is 14 amino acids. The ends were cut back, 3 bases at V and 4 bases at J, with 10 bases in the middle. CDR3 nucleotide sequence: TGTGCCAGCAGCTTTAGCAGCGATAATCAGCCCCAGCATTTT. It encodes CASSFSSDNQPQHF.

The J gene is TRBJ1-4, the V gene TRBV5-1; no reliable D call. The CDR3 contains 16 residues. Germline CDR1 is SGHRS and CDR2 is YFSETQ. V lost 0 bases, J lost 4 bases, and 13 bases lay in between. CDR3 sequence: CASSLGYSRVNEKLFF. CDR3 sequence (DNA): TGCGCCAGCAGCTTGGGTTATTCCCGGGTTAATGAAAAACTGTTTTTT.